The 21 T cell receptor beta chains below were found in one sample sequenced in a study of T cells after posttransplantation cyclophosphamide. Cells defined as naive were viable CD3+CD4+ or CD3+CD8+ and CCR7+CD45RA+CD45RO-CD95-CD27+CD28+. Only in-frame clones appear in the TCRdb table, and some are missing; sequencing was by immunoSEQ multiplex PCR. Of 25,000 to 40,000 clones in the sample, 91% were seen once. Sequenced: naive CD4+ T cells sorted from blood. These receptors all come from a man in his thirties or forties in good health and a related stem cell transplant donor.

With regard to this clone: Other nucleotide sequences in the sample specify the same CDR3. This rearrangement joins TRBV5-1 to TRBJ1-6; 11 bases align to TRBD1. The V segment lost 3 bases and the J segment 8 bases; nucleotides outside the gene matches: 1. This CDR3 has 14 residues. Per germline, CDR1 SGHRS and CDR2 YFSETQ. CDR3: CASSWGQGDSPLHF. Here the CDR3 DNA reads TGCGCCAGCAGCTGGGGACAGGGGGATTCACCCCTCCACTTT.

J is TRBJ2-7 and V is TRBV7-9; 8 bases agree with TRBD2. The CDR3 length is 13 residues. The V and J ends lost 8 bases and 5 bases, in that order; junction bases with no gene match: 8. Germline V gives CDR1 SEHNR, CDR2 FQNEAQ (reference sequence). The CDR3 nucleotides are TGTGCCAGCCGGCGGGGGGCGCAGAACGAGCAGTACTTC. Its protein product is CASRRGAQNEQYF.

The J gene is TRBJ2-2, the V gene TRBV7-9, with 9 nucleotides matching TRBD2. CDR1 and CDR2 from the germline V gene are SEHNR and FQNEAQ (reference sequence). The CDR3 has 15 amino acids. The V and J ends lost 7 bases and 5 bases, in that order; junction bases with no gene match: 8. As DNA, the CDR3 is TGTGCCAGCACCCAGAGCGGGGGGAGGACCGGGGAGCTGTTTTTT. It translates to CASTQSGGRTGELFF.

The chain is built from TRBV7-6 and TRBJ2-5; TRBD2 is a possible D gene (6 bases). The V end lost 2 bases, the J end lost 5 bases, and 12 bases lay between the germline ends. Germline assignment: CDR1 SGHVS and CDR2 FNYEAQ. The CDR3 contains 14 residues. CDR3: CASSLNGGTETQYF. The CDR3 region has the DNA TGTGCCAGCAGCTTAAACGGAGGGACGGAGACCCAGTACTTC.

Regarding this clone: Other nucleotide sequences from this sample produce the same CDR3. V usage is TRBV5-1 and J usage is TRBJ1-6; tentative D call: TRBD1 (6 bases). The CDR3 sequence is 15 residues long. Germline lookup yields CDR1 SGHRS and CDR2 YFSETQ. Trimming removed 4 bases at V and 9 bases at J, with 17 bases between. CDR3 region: CASSLTGRDTSPLHF. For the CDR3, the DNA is TGCGCCAGCAGCCTGACAGGCCGCGATACTTCACCCCTCCACTTT. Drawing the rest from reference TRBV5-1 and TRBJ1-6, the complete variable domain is KAGVTQTPRYLIKTRGQQVTLSCSPISGHRSVSWYQQTPGQGLQFLFEYFSETQRNKGNFPGRFSGRQFSNSRSEMNVSTLELGDSALYLCASSLTGRDTSPLHFGNGTRLTVT.

The CDR3 DNA sequence: TGTGCCAGCAGTCAGAGTTTCGGGGGGGGCTACACCTTC. This codes for CASSQSFGGGYTF. The V gene is TRBV6-5, the J gene TRBJ1-2; a possible D gene is TRBD1 (5 bases). Germline CDR1 is MNHEY and CDR2 is SVGAGI. CDR3 size: 13 residues. Trimming removed 5 bases from V and 8 bases from J, with 15 bases in between.

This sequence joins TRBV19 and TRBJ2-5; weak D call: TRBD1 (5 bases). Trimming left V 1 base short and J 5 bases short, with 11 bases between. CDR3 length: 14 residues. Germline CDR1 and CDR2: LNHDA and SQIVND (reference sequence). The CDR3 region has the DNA TGTGCCAGTAGTATAGTCCAGGGTGGTGAGACCCAGTACTTC. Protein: CASSIVQGGETQYF.

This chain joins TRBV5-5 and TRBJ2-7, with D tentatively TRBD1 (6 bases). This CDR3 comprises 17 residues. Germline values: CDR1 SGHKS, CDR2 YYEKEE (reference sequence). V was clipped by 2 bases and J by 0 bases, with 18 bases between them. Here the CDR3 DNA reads TGTGCCAGCAGCTTCCGGACCCAGACAGGAAGCTCCTACGAGCAGTACTTC. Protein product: CASSFRTQTGSSYEQYF.

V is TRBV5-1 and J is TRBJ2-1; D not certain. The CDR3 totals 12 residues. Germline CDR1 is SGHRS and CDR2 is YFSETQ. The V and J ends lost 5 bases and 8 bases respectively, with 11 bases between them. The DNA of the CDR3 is TGCGCCAGCAGTCAAGCGCTTGATGAGCAGTTCTTC. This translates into CASSQALDEQFF. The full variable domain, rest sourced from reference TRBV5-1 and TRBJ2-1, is KAGVTQTPRYLIKTRGQQVTLSCSPISGHRSVSWYQQTPGQGLQFLFEYFSETQRNKGNFPGRFSGRQFSNSRSEMNVSTLELGDSALYLCASSQALDEQFFGPGTRLTVL.

The CDR3: CASSVGRGPYNEQFF. For the CDR3, the DNA is TGTGCCAGCAGCGTAGGGAGGGGCCCCTACAATGAGCAGTTCTTC. The chain is built from TRBV9 and TRBJ2-1, with D perhaps matching TRBD2 (6 bases). The CDR3 extends over 15 amino acids. The germline CDR1 and CDR2 sequences are SGDLS and YYNGEE. V shed 0 bases and J shed 2 bases, with 9 bases lying between them.

This chain's CDR3 is CAHKKAGGLADTQYF. CDR3 coding DNA: TGTGCCCATAAGAAAGCGGGGGGTCTCGCAGATACGCAGTATTTT. The rearrangement uses TRBV28 and TRBJ2-3, with 9 bases aligning to TRBD2. From germline, CDR1 is MDHEN and CDR2 SYDVKM. The ends lost 11 bases at V and 4 bases at J; junction bases unmatched: 13. There are 15 residues in the CDR3.

The chain's CDR3 is CASSSQGHSGANVLTF. Here the CDR3 DNA reads TGTGCCAGCAGTTCTCAGGGCCACTCTGGGGCCAACGTCCTGACTTTC. The chain is built from TRBV28 and TRBJ2-6; D perhaps matches TRBD1 (5 bases). The CDR3 sequence is 16 residues long. The germline CDR1 and CDR2 sequences are MDHEN and SYDVKM. The ends were cut back, 4 bases at V and 0 bases at J, with 10 bases in the middle. The full variable domain, with the rest looked up from reference TRBV28 and TRBJ2-6, is DVKVTQSSRYLVKRTGEKVFLECVQDMDHENMFWYRQDPGLGLRLIYFSYDVKMKEKGDIPEGYSVSREKKERFSLILESASTNQTSMYLCASSSQGHSGANVLTFGAGSRLTVL.

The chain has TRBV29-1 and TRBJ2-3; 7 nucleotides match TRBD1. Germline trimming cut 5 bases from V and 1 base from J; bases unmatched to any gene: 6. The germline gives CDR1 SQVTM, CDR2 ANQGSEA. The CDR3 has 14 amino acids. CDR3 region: CSVSHGTGTDTQYF. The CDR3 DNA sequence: TGCAGCGTTTCTCACGGGACAGGCACAGATACGCAGTATTTT.

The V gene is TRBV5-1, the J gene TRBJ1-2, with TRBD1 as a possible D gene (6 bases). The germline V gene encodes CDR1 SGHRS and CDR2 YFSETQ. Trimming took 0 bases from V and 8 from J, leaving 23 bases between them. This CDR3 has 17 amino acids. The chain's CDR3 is CASSLALDLGAVRGYTF. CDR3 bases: TGCGCCAGCAGCTTGGCGTTGGATCTGGGGGCGGTTCGGGGCTACACCTTC.

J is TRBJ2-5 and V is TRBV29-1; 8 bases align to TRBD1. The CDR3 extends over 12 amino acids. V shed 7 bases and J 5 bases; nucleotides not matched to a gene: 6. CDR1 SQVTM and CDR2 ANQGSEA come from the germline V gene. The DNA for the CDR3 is TGCAGCGCCTGGACAGGGCGTGAGACCCAGTACTTC. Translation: CSAWTGRETQYF.

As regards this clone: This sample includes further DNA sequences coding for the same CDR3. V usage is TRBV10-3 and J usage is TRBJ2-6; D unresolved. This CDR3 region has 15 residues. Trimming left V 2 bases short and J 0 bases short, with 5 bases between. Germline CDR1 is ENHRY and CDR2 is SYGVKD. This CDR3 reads CAISEGSSGANVLTF. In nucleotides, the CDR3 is TGTGCCATCAGTGAGGGCAGCTCTGGGGCCAACGTCCTGACTTTC.

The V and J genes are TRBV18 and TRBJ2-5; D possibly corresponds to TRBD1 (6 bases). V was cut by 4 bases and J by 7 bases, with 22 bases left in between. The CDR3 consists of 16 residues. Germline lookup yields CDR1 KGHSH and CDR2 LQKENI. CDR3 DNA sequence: TGTGCCAGCTCACTACTCGACTCGGGACAAGGAGGGACCCAGTACTTC. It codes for CASSLLDSGQGGTQYF.

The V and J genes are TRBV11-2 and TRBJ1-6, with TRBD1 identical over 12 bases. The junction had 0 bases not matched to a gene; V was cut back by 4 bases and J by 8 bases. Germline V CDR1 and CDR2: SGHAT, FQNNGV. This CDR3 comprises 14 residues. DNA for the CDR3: TGTGCCAGCAGCTGGGACAGGGGGCATTCACCCCTCCACTTT. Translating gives CASSWDRGHSPLHF.

DNA of the CDR3: TGTGCCAGCAGCTTGGACCCAGCTAACTATGGCTACACCTTC. This codes for CASSLDPANYGYTF. This rearrangement joins TRBV5-4 to TRBJ1-2; D call uncertain. Germline V CDR1 and CDR2: SGHNT, YYREEE (reference sequence). The CDR3 totals 14 residues. V was pared by 0 bases and J by 0 bases, with 6 bases between.

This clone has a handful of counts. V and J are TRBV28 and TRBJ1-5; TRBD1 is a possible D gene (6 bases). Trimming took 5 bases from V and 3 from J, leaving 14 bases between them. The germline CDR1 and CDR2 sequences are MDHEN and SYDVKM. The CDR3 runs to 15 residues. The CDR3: CASSTGSFDNQPQHF. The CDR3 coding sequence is TGTGCCAGCAGTACAGGGTCTTTTGACAATCAGCCCCAGCATTTT. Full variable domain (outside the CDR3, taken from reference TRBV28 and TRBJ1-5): DVKVTQSSRYLVKRTGEKVFLECVQDMDHENMFWYRQDPGLGLRLIYFSYDVKMKEKGDIPEGYSVSREKKERFSLILESASTNQTSMYLCASSTGSFDNQPQHFGDGTRLSIL.

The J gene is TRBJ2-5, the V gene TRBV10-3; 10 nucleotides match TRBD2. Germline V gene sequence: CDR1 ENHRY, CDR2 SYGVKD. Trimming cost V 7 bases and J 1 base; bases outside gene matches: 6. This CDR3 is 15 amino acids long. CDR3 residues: CAITQGLAAQETQYF. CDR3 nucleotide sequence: TGTGCCATCACCCAAGGACTAGCGGCCCAAGAGACCCAGTACTTC.